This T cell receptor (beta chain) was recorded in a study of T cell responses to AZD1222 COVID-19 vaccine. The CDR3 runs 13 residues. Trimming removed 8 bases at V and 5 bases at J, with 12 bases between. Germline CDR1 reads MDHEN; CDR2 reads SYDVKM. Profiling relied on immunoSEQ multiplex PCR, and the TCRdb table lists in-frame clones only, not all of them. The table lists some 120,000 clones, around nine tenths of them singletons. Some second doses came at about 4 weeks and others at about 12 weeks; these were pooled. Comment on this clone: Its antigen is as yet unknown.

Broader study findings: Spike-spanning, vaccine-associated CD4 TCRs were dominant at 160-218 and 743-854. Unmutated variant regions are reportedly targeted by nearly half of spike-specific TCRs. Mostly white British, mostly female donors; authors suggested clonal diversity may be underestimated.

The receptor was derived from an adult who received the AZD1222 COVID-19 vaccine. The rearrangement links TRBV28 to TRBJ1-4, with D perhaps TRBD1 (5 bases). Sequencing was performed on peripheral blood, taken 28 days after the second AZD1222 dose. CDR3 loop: CASSGPPNEKLFF. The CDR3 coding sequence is TGTGCCAGCTCAGGGCCCCCGAATGAAAAACTGTTTTTT.